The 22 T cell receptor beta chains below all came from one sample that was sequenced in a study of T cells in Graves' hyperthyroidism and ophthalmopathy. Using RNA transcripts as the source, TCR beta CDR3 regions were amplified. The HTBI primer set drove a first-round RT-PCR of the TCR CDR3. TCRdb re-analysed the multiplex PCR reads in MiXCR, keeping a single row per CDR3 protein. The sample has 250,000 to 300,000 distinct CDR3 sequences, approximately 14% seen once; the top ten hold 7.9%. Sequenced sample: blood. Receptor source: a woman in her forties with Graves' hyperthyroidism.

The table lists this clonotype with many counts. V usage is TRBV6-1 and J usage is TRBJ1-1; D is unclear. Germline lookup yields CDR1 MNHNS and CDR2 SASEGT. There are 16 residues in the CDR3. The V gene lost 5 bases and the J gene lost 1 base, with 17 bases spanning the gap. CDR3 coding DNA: TGTGCCAGCAGTTCGTACGGACGCTTGGAGAACACTGAAGCTTTCTTT. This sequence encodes CASSSYGRLENTEAFF.

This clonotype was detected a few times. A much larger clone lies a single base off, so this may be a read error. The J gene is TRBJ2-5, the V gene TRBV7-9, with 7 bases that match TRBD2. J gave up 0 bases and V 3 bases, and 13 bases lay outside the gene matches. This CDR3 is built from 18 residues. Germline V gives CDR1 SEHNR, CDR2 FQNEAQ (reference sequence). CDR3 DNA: TGTGCCAGCAGCTTGGGACGGGGGGTACCAGGGTACCAAGAGACCCAGTACTTC. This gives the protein CASSLGRGVPGYQETQYF.

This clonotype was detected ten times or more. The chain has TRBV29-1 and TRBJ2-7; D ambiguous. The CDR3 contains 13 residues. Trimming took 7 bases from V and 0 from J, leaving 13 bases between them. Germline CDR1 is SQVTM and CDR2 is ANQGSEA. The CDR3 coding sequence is TGCAGCGCTACCCCTGTAGCCTCCTACGAGCAGTACTTC. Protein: CSATPVASYEQYF.

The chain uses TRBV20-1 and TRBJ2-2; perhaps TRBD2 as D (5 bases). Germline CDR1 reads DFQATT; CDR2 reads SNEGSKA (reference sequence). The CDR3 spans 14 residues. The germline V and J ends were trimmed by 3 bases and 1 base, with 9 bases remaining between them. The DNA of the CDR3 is TGCAGTGCTAGTAGGGAGCGGAACACCGGGGAGCTGTTTTTT. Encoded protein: CSASRERNTGELFF.

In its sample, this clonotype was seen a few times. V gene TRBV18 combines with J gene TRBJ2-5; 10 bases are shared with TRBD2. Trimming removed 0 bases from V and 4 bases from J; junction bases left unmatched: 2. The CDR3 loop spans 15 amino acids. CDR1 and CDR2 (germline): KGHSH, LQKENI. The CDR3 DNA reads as TGTGCCAGCTCACCACCGTCTAGCGGGAGAGAGACCCAGTACTTC. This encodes CASSPPSSGRETQYF.

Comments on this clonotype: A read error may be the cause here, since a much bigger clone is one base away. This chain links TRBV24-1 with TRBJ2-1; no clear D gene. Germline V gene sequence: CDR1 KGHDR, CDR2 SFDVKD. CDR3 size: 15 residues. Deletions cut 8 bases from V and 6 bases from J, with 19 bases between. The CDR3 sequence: CATKTDGDHCNEQFF. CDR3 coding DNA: TGTGCCACCAAGACTGATGGCGACCACTGCAATGAGCAGTTCTTC.

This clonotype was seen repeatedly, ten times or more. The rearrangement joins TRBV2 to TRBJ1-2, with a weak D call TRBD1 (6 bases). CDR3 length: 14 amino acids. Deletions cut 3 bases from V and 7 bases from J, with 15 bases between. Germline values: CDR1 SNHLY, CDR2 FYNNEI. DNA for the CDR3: TGTGCCAGCAGTGAGGACAGCGCAGTGGGTGGCTACACCTTC. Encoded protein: CASSEDSAVGGYTF.

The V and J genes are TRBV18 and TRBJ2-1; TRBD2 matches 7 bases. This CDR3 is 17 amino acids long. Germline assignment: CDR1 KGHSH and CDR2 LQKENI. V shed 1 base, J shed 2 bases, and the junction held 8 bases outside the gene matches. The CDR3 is CASSPLLAEEAYNEQFF. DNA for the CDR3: TGTGCCAGCTCACCACTTCTAGCGGAAGAAGCCTACAATGAGCAGTTCTTC.

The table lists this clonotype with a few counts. The CDR3 sequence: CASSDTGPTGELFF. CDR3 bases: TGTGCCAGCAGTGACACCGGGCCCACCGGGGAGCTGTTTTTT. V and J are TRBV6-4 and TRBJ2-2; the D is unclear. Germline CDR1 and CDR2: MRHNA and SNTAGT. The V gene lost 2 bases and the J gene lost 4 bases, with 8 bases spanning the gap. The CDR3 has 14 residues.

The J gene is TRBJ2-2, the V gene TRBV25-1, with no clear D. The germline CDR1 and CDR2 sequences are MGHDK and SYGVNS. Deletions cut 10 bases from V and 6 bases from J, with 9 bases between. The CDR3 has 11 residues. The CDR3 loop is CATYNAGELFF. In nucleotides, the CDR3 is TGTGCCACCTATAACGCCGGGGAGCTGTTTTTT.

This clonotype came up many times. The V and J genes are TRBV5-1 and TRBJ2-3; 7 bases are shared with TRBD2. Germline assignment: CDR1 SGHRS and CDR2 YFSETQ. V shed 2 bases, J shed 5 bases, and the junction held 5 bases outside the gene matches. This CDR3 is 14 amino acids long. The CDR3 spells CASSFSGPGDTQYF. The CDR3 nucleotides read TGCGCCAGCAGCTTTAGCGGGCCGGGAGATACGCAGTATTTT.

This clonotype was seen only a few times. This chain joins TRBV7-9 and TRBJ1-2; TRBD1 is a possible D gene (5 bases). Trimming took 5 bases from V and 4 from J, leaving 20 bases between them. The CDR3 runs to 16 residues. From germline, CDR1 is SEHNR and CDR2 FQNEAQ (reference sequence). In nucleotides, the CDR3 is TGTGCCAGCAGCCCGGGGGAGAGGGTTGGGATCTATGGCTACACCTTC. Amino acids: CASSPGERVGIYGYTF.

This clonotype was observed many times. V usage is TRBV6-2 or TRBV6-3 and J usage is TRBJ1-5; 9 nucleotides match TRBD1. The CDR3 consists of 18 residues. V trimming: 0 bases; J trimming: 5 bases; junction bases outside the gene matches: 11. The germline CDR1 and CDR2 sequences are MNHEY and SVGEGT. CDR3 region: CASSYSKQGARVDQPQHF. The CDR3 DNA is TGTGCCAGCAGTTACTCGAAACAGGGGGCGCGGGTTGATCAGCCCCAGCATTTT.

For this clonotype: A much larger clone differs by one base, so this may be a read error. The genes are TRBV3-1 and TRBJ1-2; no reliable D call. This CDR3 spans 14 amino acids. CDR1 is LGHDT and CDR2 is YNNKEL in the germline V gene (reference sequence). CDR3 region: CVSSQLAGNYGYTF. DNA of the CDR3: TGTGTCAGCAGCCAACTAGCGGGGAACTATGGCTACACCTTC.

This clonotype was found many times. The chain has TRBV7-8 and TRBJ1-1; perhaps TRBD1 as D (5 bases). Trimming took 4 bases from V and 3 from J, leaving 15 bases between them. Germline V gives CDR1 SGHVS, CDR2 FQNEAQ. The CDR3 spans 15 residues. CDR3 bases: TGTGCCAGCAGCTGGACGGGACGAGTGGACACTGAAGCTTTCTTT. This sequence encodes CASSWTGRVDTEAFF.

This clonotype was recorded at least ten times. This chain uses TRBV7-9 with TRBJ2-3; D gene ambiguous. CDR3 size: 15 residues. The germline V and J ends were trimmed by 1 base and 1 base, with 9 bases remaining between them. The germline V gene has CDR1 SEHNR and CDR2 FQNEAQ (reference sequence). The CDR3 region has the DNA TGTGCCAGCAGCTTAGAAACTTCACGCACAGATACGCAGTATTTT. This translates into CASSLETSRTDTQYF.

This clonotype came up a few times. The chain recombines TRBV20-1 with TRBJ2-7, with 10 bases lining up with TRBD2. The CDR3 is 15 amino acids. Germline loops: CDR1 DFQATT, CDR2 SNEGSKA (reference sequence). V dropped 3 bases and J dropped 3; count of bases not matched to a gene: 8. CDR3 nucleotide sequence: TGCAGTGCTAGTGGGCTAGCGGGAGTAATCTACGAGCAGTACTTC. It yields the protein CSASGLAGVIYEQYF.

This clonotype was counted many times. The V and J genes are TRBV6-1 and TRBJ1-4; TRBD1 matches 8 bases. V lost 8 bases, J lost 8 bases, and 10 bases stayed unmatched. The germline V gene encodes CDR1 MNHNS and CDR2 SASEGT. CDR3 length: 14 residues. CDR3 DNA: TGTGCCAGCGCGACCGGGACAGGCGGCGAAAAACTGTTTTTT. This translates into CASATGTGGEKLFF.

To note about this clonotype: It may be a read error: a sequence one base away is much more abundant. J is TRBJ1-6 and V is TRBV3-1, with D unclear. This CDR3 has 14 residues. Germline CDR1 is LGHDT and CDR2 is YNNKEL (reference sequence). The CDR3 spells CAGSQAGVNPPLHF. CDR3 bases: TGTGCCGGCAGCCAAGCAGGAGTAAATCCACCCCTCCACTTT. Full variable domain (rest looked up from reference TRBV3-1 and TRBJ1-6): DTAVSQTPKYLVTQMGNDKSIKCEQNLGHDTMYWYKQDSKKFLKIMFSYNNKELIINETVPNRFSPKSPDKAHLNLHINSLELGDSAVYFCAGSQAGVNPPLHFGNGTRLTVT.

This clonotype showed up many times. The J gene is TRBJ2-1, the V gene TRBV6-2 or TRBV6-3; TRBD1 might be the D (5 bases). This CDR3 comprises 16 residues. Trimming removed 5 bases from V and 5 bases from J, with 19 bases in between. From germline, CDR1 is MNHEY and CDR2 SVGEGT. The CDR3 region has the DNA TGTGCCAGCAGTGAGGCCCGGGCCTCAGGGAACAATGAGCAGTTCTTC. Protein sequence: CASSEARASGNNEQFF.

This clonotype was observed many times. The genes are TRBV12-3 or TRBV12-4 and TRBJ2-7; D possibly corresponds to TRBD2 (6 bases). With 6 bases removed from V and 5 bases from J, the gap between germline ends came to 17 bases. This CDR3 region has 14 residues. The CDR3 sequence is CASRKSLAGDEQYF. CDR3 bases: TGTGCCAGCAGGAAATCACTAGCCGGGGACGAGCAGTACTTC.

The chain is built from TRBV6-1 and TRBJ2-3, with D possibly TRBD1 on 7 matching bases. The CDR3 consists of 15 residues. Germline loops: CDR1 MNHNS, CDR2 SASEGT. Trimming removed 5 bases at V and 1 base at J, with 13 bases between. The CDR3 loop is CASSSGRGGTDTQYF. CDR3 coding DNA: TGTGCCAGCAGTTCGGGCAGGGGGGGCACAGATACGCAGTATTTT.